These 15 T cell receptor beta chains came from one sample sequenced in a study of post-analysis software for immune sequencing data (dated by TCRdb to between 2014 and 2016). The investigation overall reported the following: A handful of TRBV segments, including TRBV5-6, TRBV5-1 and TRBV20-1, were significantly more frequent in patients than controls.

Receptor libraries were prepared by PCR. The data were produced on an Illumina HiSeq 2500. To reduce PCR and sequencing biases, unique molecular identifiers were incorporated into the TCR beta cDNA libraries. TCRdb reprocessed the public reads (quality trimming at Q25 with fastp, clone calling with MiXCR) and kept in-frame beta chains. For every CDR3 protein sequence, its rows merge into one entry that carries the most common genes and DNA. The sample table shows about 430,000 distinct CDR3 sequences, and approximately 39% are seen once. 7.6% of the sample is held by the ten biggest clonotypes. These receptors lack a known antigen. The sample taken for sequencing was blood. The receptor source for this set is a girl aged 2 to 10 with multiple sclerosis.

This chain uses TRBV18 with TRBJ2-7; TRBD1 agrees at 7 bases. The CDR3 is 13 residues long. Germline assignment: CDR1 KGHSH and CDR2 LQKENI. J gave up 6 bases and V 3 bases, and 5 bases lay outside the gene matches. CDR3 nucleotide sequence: TGTGCCAGCTCACCCCGGACAGGTATCGAGCAGTACTTC. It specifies CASSPRTGIEQYF.

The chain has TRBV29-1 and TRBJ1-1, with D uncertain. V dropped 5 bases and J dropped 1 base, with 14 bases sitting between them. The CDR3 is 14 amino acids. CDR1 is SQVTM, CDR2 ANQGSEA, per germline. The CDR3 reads CSVQAKLSNTEAFF. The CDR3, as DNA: TGCAGCGTTCAGGCAAAACTGTCGAACACTGAAGCTTTCTTT.

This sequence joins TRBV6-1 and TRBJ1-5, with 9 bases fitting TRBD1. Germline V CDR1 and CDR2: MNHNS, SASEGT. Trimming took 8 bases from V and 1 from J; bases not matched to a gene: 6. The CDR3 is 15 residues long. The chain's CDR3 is CASLTGGRSNQPQHF. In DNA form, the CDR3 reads TGTGCCAGCCTGACAGGGGGTCGAAGCAATCAGCCCCAGCATTTT.

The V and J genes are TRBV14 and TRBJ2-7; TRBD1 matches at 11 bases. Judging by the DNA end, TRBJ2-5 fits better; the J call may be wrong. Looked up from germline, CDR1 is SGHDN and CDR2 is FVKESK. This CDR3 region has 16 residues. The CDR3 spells CASSDRDRGKRETQYF. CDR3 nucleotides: TGTGCCAGCAGTGACCGGGACAGGGGGAAGAGAGAGACCCAGTACTTC.

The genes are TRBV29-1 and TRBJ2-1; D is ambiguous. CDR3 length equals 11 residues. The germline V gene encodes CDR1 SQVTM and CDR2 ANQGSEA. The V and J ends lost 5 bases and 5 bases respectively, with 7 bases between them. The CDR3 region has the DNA TGCAGCGTTAGACTTGACAATGAGCAGTTCTTC. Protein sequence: CSVRLDNEQFF.

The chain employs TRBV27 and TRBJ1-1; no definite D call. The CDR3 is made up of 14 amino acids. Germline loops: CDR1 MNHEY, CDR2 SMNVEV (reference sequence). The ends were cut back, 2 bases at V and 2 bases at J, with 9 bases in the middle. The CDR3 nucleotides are TGTGCCAGCAGTTTACCCCGCGTTAACACTGAAGCTTTCTTT. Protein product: CASSLPRVNTEAFF.

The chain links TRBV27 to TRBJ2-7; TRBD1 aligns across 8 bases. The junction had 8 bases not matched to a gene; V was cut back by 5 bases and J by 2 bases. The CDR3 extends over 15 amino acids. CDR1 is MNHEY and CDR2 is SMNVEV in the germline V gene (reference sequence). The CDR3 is CASSRSATGAYEQYF. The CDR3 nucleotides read TGTGCCAGCAGTCGCTCTGCGACAGGGGCCTACGAGCAGTACTTC.

CDR3 sequence (DNA): TGCAGTGCCCGTCGCCGGGGGCTACGCGGAAGGTCCAATGAAAAACTGTTTTTT. As protein: CSARRRGLRGRSNEKLFF. The V and J genes are TRBV20-1 and TRBJ1-4; tentative D call: TRBD1 (6 bases). The CDR3 runs to 18 residues. V was clipped by 6 bases and J by 5 bases, with 28 bases between them. Germline CDR1 reads DFQATT; CDR2 reads SNEGSKA (reference sequence).

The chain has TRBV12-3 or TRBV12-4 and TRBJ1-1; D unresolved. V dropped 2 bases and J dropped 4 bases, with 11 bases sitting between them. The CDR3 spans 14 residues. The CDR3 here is CASSLFEAGTEAFF. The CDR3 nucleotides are TGTGCCAGCAGTTTATTTGAGGCCGGCACTGAAGCTTTCTTT.

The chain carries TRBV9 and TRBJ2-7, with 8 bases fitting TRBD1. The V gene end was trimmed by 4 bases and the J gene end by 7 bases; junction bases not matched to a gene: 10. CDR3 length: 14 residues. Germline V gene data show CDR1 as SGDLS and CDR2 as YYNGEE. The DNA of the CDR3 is TGTGCCAGCAGCCCCCCCGGGACAGGCCATGAGCAGTACTTC. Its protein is CASSPPGTGHEQYF.

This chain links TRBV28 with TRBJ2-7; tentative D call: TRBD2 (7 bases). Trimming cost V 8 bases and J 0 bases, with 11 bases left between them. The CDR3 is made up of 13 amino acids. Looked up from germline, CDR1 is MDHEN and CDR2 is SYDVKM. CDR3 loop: CASRGASSYEQYF. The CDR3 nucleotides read TGTGCCAGCCGGGGGGCGAGCTCCTACGAGCAGTACTTC. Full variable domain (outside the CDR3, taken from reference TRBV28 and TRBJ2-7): DVKVTQSSRYLVKRTGEKVFLECVQDMDHENMFWYRQDPGLGLRLIYFSYDVKMKEKGDIPEGYSVSREKKERFSLILESASTNQTSMYLCASRGASSYEQYFGPGTRLTVT.

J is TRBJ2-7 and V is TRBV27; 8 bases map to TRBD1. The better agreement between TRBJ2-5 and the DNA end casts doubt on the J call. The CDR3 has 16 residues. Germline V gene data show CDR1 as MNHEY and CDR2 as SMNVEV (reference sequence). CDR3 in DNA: TGTGCCAGCAGTTCCGCCCTCAAGGACAGGGCTAAGACCCAGTACTTC. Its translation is CASSSALKDRAKTQYF.

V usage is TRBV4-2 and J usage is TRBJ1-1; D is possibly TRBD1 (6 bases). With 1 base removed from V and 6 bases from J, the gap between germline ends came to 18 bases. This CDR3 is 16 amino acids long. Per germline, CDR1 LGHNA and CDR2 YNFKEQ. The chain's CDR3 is CASSQGSWGADAEAFF. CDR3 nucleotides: TGTGCCAGCAGCCAAGGATCCTGGGGGGCCGACGCTGAAGCTTTCTTT.

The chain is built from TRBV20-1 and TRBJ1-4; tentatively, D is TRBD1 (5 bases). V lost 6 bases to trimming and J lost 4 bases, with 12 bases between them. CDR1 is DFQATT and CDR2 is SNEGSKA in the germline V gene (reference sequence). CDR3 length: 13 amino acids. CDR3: CSASRGDNEKLFF. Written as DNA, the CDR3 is TGCAGTGCGTCCAGAGGGGATAATGAAAAACTGTTTTTT.

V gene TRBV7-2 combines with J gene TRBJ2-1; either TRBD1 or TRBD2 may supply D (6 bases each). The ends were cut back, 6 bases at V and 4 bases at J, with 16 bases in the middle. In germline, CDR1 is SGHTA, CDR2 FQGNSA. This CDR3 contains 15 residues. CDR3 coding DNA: TGTGCCAGCAGTGGGGGGCGGGGCCGGTACAATGAGCAGTTCTTC. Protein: CASSGGRGRYNEQFF.